This T cell receptor beta chain came from a study of T cells in Graves' hyperthyroidism and ophthalmopathy. In the study overall: The initial diagnosis was the point when peripheral blood was collected, ahead of any treatment.

The V gene lost 5 bases and the J gene lost 3 bases, with 14 bases spanning the gap. The CDR3 has 14 amino acids. A sample of blood taken at first hyperthyroidism diagnosis preceded any ophthalmopathy symptoms. The authors took PBMCs from 10 ml fresh peripheral blood. This clonotype was detected many times. Its antigen is as yet unknown. TCR beta CDR3 sequences were amplified from RNA transcripts. RT-PCR in the first round (using the HTBI primer set) targeted the TCR CDR3. MiXCR was run by TCRdb on the multiplex PCR reads, yielding one entry per CDR3 protein. The table shows roughly 260,000 distinct CDR3 sequences, with 13% to 15% occurring only once. Study-level points and caveats: Clonotypes that were expanded in thyroid above 0.001 mostly appeared in blood too.

The V call is TRBV12-3 or TRBV12-4, the J call TRBJ2-7; possibly TRBD2 for D (7 bases). The sample was blood. The sequence derives from a woman in her forties with Graves' hyperthyroidism that later progressed to Graves' ophthalmopathy. CDR3 protein: CASSLGGAGYEQYF. Here the CDR3 DNA reads TGTGCCAGCAGTCTAGGGGGGGCTGGCTACGAGCAGTACTTC.